A selection of T cell receptor beta chains follows, all from one sample in a study of T cells in Graves' hyperthyroidism and ophthalmopathy. TCRdb recomputed calls from the multiplex PCR reads with MiXCR, one row per CDR3 protein. In the table there are some 550,000 distinct CDR3 sequences, more than 15% of which are singletons. The source material was blood. The receptors here all came from a woman in her forties with Graves' ophthalmopathy. Each CDR3 is given with its conserved first and last residue. A D gene is named only where the DNA matches it firmly. Some rows mark clone size as missing; the rest say once, few, many or name a class of expanded clone.

v_gene	d_gene	abundance	j_gene	CDR3aa	CDR3nt
TRBV3-1	TRBD2	-	TRBJ2-1	CASSLSRGRGSFHYNEQFF	TGTGCCAGCAGCCTCTCCCGGGGGAGGGGAAGTTTCCATTACAATGAGCAGTTCTTC
TRBV20-1	-	many	TRBJ2-1	CSARRLALHNEQFF	TGCAGTGCTAGGAGGCTAGCCCTCCACAATGAGCAGTTCTTC
TRBV2	-	few	TRBJ1-3	CASSGLLTGNTIYF	TGTGCCAGCAGTGGGCTTCTCACCGGAAACACCATATATTTT
TRBV11-2	-	many	TRBJ2-1	CASSLSRDLQYEQFF	TGTGCCAGCAGCTTGTCCAGGGATTTACAATATGAGCAGTTCTTC
TRBV12-3/TRBV12-4	-	-	TRBJ1-1	CASKRQRMNTEAFF	TGTGCCAGCAAAAGACAGAGAATGAACACTGAAGCTTTCTTT
TRBV2	TRBD2	many	TRBJ2-3	CASSEMLAGGTDTQYF	TGTGCCAGCAGTGAAATGCTAGCGGGAGGCACAGATACGCAGTATTTT
TRBV27	-	many	TRBJ2-7	CASSFAGISDYEQYF	TGTGCCAGCAGTTTTGCAGGGATCAGCGACTACGAGCAGTACTTC
TRBV6-2/TRBV6-3	-	-	TRBJ1-5	CASSYPNRPQHF	TGTGCCAGCAGTTATCCTAACCGGCCCCAGCATTTT
TRBV5-1	TRBD1	many	TRBJ1-6	CASSLDRGNSPLHF	TGCGCCAGCAGCCTGGACAGGGGTAATTCACCCCTCCACTTT
TRBV29-1	TRBD1	few	TRBJ1-1	CSVEPWDRGKAFF	TGCAGCGTTGAACCCTGGGACAGGGGTAAAGCTTTCTTT
TRBV30	-	few	TRBJ1-6	CAWGRNRLNSPLHF	TGTGCCTGGGGACGCAACCGTTTGAATTCACCCCTCCACTTT
TRBV3-1	TRBD2	-	TRBJ2-1	CASSQGPILERGGHEQFF	TGTGCCAGCAGCCAAGGCCCCATCCTTGAGCGGGGGGGCCATGAGCAGTTCTTC
TRBV6-1	-	many	TRBJ1-4	CASRSADTNEKLFF	TGTGCCAGCAGATCAGCGGATACTAATGAAAAACTGTTTTTT
TRBV12-3/TRBV12-4	-	-	TRBJ2-2	CASIDRGHGELFF	TGTGCCAGCATCGATAGGGGACACGGGGAGCTGTTTTTT
TRBV2	-	many	TRBJ2-1	CASSPGTNYNEQFF	TGTGCCAGCAGCCCCGGGACAAACTACAATGAGCAGTTCTTC
TRBV4-1	-	-	TRBJ1-1	CASSQVGGRAEAFF	TGCGCCAGCAGCCAAGTCGGGGGACGGGCTGAAGCTTTCTTT